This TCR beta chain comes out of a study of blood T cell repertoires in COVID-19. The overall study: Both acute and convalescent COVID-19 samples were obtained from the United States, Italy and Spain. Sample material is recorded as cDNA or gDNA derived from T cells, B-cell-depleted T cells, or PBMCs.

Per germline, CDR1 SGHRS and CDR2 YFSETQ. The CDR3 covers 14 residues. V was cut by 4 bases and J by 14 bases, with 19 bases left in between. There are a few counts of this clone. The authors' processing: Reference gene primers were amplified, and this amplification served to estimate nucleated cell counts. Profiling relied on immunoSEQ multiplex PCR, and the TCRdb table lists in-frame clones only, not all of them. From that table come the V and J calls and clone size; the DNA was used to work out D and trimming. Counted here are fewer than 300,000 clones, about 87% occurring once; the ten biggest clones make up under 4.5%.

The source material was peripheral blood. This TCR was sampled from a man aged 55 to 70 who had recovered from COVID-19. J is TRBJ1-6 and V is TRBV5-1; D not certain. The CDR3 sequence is CASSPGGEVVALHF. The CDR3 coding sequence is TGCGCCAGCAGCCCCGGCGGGGAGGTGGTGGCCCTCCACTTT.